The rows below give T cell receptor beta chains drawn from one sample of a study of T cells after posttransplantation cyclophosphamide. TCRdb's table, derived via immunoSEQ multiplex PCR, lists solely in-frame clones and lacks some. The profile shows 15,000 to 20,000 clones, less than 85% of them singletons. The sample here was PBMCs, taken after allogeneic stem cell transplant with calcineurin inhibitor and methotrexate. The source of these receptors is a female patient aged 18 to 35 who received an allogeneic stem cell transplant from an unrelated donor, was CMV-positive, and had acute and chronic GVHD. The T cells may come from the graft donor. Each CDR3 is given with its conserved first and last residue. The order of the fields is D gene, V gene, clone size, J gene, CDR3 protein, CDR3 DNA. The D gene is left open where the match is weak. Not every row has a clone size; where given, it reads once, few, many or a size class.

>TRBD1|TRBV4-1|NA|TRBJ2-6
CASSQTAGGASGANVLTF
TGCGCCAGCAGCCAAACGGCAGGGGGCGCCTCTGGGGCCAACGTCCTGACTTTC
>NA|TRBV11-2|NA|TRBJ1-1
CASSYPTGTEAFF
TGTGCCAGCAGCTACCCCACGGGCACTGAAGCTTTCTTT
>NA|TRBV14|NA|TRBJ2-4
CASSPTGGGNIQYF
TGTGCCAGCAGCCCGACCGGGGGTGGGAACATTCAGTACTTC
>NA|TRBV6-5|NA|TRBJ2-1
CASSYGVRGNEQFF
TGTGCCAGCAGTTACGGGGTTAGGGGCAATGAGCAGTTCTTC
>TRBD2|TRBV6-6|NA|TRBJ2-7
CASSATSGRGNEQYF
TGTGCCAGCAGTGCTACTAGCGGGAGGGGCAACGAGCAGTACTTC
>NA|TRBV10-1|NA|TRBJ2-5
CASSESWTAGETQYF
TGCGCCAGCAGTGAGTCGTGGACGGCGGGGGAGACCCAGTACTTC
>TRBD1|TRBV2|few|TRBJ1-1
CASSEMQSGTGTEAFF
TGTGCCAGCAGTGAAATGCAGTCCGGGACAGGGACTGAAGCTTTCTTT
>TRBD2|TRBV4-1|NA|TRBJ2-2
CASSHLAGQNTGELFF
TGCGCCAGCAGCCATCTAGCGGGACAGAACACCGGGGAGCTGTTTTTT
>TRBD1|TRBV29-1|NA|TRBJ2-7
CSVEDQDRERQYF
TGCAGCGTTGAAGATCAGGACAGGGAGAGGCAGTACTTC
>TRBD2|TRBV7-9|NA|TRBJ2-7
CASIGSGSSYEQYF
TGTGCCAGCATCGGTAGCGGGTCCTCCTACGAGCAGTACTTC
>TRBD2|TRBV5-1|NA|TRBJ2-7
CASSLGASGGNYEQYF
TGCGCCAGCAGCTTGGGTGCTAGCGGGGGTAACTACGAGCAGTACTTC
>TRBD1|TRBV10-2|few|TRBJ2-5
CASSPGGAQTQYF
TGCGCCAGCAGCCCAGGGGGCGCGCAGACCCAGTACTTC
>TRBD2|TRBV30|NA|TRBJ2-2
CAWSPLFGRDTGELFF
TGTGCCTGGAGTCCGCTATTTGGGAGGGATACCGGGGAGCTGTTTTTT
>TRBD1|TRBV2|once|TRBJ2-1
CASREGQGASYNEQFF
TGTGCCAGCAGGGAGGGACAGGGGGCCTCGTACAATGAGCAGTTCTTC
>TRBD1|TRBV29-1|NA|TRBJ2-7
CSVEEFGTGGEQYF
TGCAGCGTTGAAGAGTTCGGGACAGGGGGCGAGCAGTACTTC
>NA|TRBV6-1|medium-sized|TRBJ1-1
CASSHGVYTEAFF
TGTGCCAGCAGTCACGGGGTCTACACTGAAGCTTTCTTT
>TRBD2|TRBV11-2|NA|TRBJ2-1
CASSLTTSGRDEQFF
TGTGCCAGCAGCTTAACGACTAGCGGGAGGGATGAGCAGTTCTTC
>TRBD1|TRBV27|NA|TRBJ1-1
CASRGPRDRRENTEAFF
TGTGCCAGCCGCGGCCCCCGGGACAGAAGAGAGAACACTGAAGCTTTCTTT
>NA|TRBV30|once|TRBJ2-7
CAWSDQSGYEQYF
TGTGCCTGGAGTGATCAGTCGGGGTACGAGCAGTACTTC
>NA|TRBV11-2|NA|TRBJ1-1
CASSAGHYSNTEAFF
TGTGCCAGCAGCGCAGGCCATTACTCGAACACTGAAGCTTTCTTT
>TRBD1|TRBV29-1|NA|TRBJ1-2
CSVDTGGGGYTF
TGCAGCGTTGACACAGGGGGTGGTGGCTACACCTTC
>NA|TRBV14|NA|TRBJ2-7
CASSQDNYRPYEQYF
TGTGCCAGCAGCCAAGACAACTACCGACCCTACGAGCAGTACTTC
>TRBD1|TRBV19|NA|TRBJ2-2
CASRTGGVGELFF
TGTGCCAGTAGGACAGGGGGTGTCGGGGAGCTGTTTTTT
>NA|TRBV7-2|NA|TRBJ2-5
CASSLAPQETQYF
TGTGCCAGCAGCTTAGCCCCACAAGAGACCCAGTACTTC